This TCR beta chain was observed in a study of tumor-infiltrating lymphocytes in primary liver carcinoma. Study at large: With diameters of roughly 4 to 10 cm, tumors were stage T1-T3 N0M0. Sequenced samples came back with roughly 3.65 to 8 million productive TCRbeta reads, and the counts looked alike across tissue types.

In regard to this clonotype: Antigen: not known.

The CDR3 has 14 amino acids. Germline CDR1 and CDR2: MNHEY and SVGAGI. The ends were cut back, 0 bases at V and 10 bases at J, with 15 bases in the middle. Synthesis of TCR beta cDNA was carried out from approximately 500 ng total RNA with a constant-region primer. ARM-PCR, slightly modified, supplied the TCR beta libraries through three nested multiplex PCR rounds. PCR rounds one and two used TRBV1-TRBV30 forward primers with a C-beta reverse primer for around 10 cycles each. TCRdb recomputed calls from the multiplex PCR reads with MiXCR, one row per CDR3 protein. The sample records 90,000 to 150,000 distinct CDR3 sequences, around 70% being singletons. The source material, 20-30 mg of unsorted bulk tissue, was used to co-extract RNA and DNA. Every patient in the cohort had a primary liver carcinoma. That carcinoma was treated by surgical resection. General study points: Reduced overlap was seen in tumor-adjacent and tumor-blood pairs versus tumor region pairs.

The TCR originated in a woman between 55 and 75 years old with primary liver carcinoma and hepatitis B virus infection. The sequenced material came from tumor-adjacent normal liver tissue. The genes are TRBV6-5 and TRBJ2-5; a possible D gene is TRBD2 (5 bases). The CDR3 is CASSYSSSWDIQYF. The CDR3 bases are TGTGCCAGCAGTTACTCCTCTAGCTGGGATATCCAGTACTTC.